This entry describes one TCR beta chain. V shed 6 bases and J shed 0 bases, with 18 bases lying between them. Looked up from germline, CDR1 is LNHDA and CDR2 is SQIVND (reference sequence). The CDR3 is 18 residues long. These data are taken from a study of technical replicates of blood from a handful of donors. TCRdb keeps only in-frame clones here, not all; method: immunoSEQ multiplex PCR. The sample holds some 50,000 clones, 94% seen once. The J gene is TRBJ1-6, the V gene TRBV19, with D possibly matching TRBD1 (5 bases). This sequence originates from a human donor in good health. Input material: T cells isolated from PBMCs. The CDR3 nucleotides are TGTGCCAGTAGACCCTGGGGCAGTCAGAGCTCCTATAATTCACCCCTCCACTTT. This sequence encodes CASRPWGSQSSYNSPLHF.